The TCR beta chain described here comes from a study of blood T cell repertoires in COVID-19. Study-level background: Acute and convalescent COVID-19 specimens originated in the United States, Italy and Spain.

The age range of participants was about 18 to 90 years, with residence in about two dozen US areas. Methods used by the authors: From reference gene primer amplification, estimates of nucleated cell counts were derived. Assay used: immunoSEQ multiplex PCR; TCRdb lists only in-frame clones, some missing. Clone size and V and J calls were adopted from that table, with D and trimming inferred from the DNA. Of 350,000 or so clones in the sample, 65% to 90% are singletons; the top ten hold about 4.2%. Input material: PBMCs or T cells enriched from blood (not recorded which). This clonotype originated in a woman in her 40s with acute COVID-19.

Here the CDR3 reads CASSLGDRLFSNYGYTF. For the CDR3, the DNA is TGCGCCAGCAGCCTGGGGGACAGACTCTTCTCTAACTATGGCTACACCTTC. The J gene is TRBJ1-2, the V gene TRBV5-1; TRBD1 agrees at 7 bases. V lost 4 bases to trimming and J lost 0 bases; unmatched junction nucleotides: 12. The CDR3 consists of 17 residues. Germline V gives CDR1 SGHRS, CDR2 YFSETQ.